This is a list of T cell receptor beta chains from one sample in a study of blood T cells in healthy people across ages. TCRdb itself ran the 5' RACE reads through MiXCR, one entry per CDR3 protein. The sample has about 1 million distinct CDR3 sequences, more than 40% seen once. Source material: blood. These receptors were obtained from a woman aged 60-75 years in good health. Each CDR3 is given with its conserved first and last residue. D genes are given only for firm matches. Clone size, where shown, is once, few, many, or a class for clones that have expanded.

d_call j_call clone_size v_call cdr3_nt cdr3_aa
- TRBJ1-1 few TRBV25-1 TGTGCCACCCAATGGGGATTTGAAGCTTTCTTT CATQWGFEAFF
TRBD1 TRBJ1-5 - TRBV30 TGTGCCTGGAACAGGGGCGCGGAGCCCCAGCATTTT CAWNRGAEPQHF
- TRBJ2-2 - TRBV7-2 TGTGCCAGCAGCTTAGGCTCCCACACCGGGGAGCTGTTTTTT CASSLGSHTGELFF
- TRBJ2-7 many TRBV21-1 TGTGCCAGCAGCAAAGTCATCAGGGACTACGAGCAGTACTTC CASSKVIRDYEQYF
- TRBJ2-5 many TRBV9 TGTGCCAGCAGCGTAGAGGTCAGCCAAGAGACCCAGTACTTC CASSVEVSQETQYF
TRBD2 TRBJ2-7 - TRBV27 TGTGCCAGCACCCAGGGACTAGCGGGAGGGCCCCACGAGCAGTACTTC CASTQGLAGGPHEQYF
- TRBJ2-1 - TRBV11-3 TGTGCCAGCTCCAGGGAAGCTTTCGGTGAGCAGTTCTTC CASSREAFGEQFF
- TRBJ2-1 - TRBV5-1 TGCGCCAGCAGCTTCACAGCGGACTCCTACAATGAGCAGTTCTTC CASSFTADSYNEQFF
TRBD2 TRBJ2-5 - TRBV25-1 TGTGCCAGCAGTGAATCCCGTCCGACTAGCTATAAAGAGACCCAGTACTTC CASSESRPTSYKETQYF
- TRBJ2-6 - TRBV12-3/TRBV12-4 TGTGCCAGCAGTCCCCGGGGTCCTGGGGCCAACGTCCTGACTTTC CASSPRGPGANVLTF
TRBD2 TRBJ2-3 - TRBV11-2 TGTGCCAGCAGCCCCGCTAGCGGGAGTATGGGAGATACGCAGTATTTT CASSPASGSMGDTQYF
- TRBJ2-1 - TRBV18 TGTGCCAGCTCACCGTCGTCGGAGCAGTTCTTC CASSPSSEQFF
- TRBJ2-5 once TRBV4-2 TGTGTCAGCAGCCAAGACCCAACTCGTGAGCAGTACTTC CVSSQDPTREQYF
TRBD2 TRBJ2-5 - TRBV2 TGTGCCAGCACTCGGACTAGCGGGATGAGGGAGACCCAGTACTTC CASTRTSGMRETQYF
TRBD1 TRBJ2-7 few TRBV4-2 TGTGCCAGCAGCCAGGAGATCCGGGACAGGGGTTCCTACGAGCAGTACTTC CASSQEIRDRGSYEQYF
TRBD2 TRBJ2-7 - TRBV20-1 TGCAGTGCCCCGGGAGCGGGAGGGGAAAGGTACGAGCAGTACTTC CSAPGAGGERYEQYF
- TRBJ2-7 few TRBV29-1 TGCAGCGTTGGTTCAGGTATACCCTACGAGCAGTACTTC CSVGSGIPYEQYF
TRBD2 TRBJ2-1 few TRBV6-1 TGTGCCAGCAGTGAAACTAGCGGGAGAACTAATGAGCAGTTCTTC CASSETSGRTNEQFF
TRBD1 TRBJ1-2 - TRBV6-2/TRBV6-3 TGTGCCAGCAGCGGACCGGGACAGGGGAAAATTTATGGCTACACCTTC CASSGPGQGKIYGYTF
TRBD1 TRBJ2-7 - TRBV5-6 TGTGCCAGCAGCTGGGGACAGGGGAGCTCCTACAATGAGCAGTACTTC CASSWGQGSSYNEQYF
TRBD2 TRBJ2-1 few TRBV9 TGTGCCAGCAGCCCTCGACTAGCGGGAGTGTATGAGCAGTTCTTC CASSPRLAGVYEQFF
TRBD1 TRBJ2-7 - TRBV3-1 TGTGCCAGCAGCCAAGATCTTATCAGGGGGCGCGAGCAGTACTTC CASSQDLIRGREQYF
- TRBJ1-2 - TRBV5-1 TGCGCCAGCAGCTTGGGGGACGGGGGTGTCACCTATGGCTACACCTTC CASSLGDGGVTYGYTF
- TRBJ2-3 few TRBV20-1 TGCAGTGCTAGTCCCGGGACTCCTCGCACAGATACGCAGTATTTT CSASPGTPRTDTQYF
TRBD2 TRBJ2-7 few TRBV7-2 TGTGCCAGCAGCTTAGCGGCGGGAGTGGACGAGCAGTACTTC CASSLAAGVDEQYF
- TRBJ2-3 - TRBV6-2/TRBV6-3 TGTGCCAGCAGTTACGGGGGGCTCAACACAGACACGCAGTATTTT CASSYGGLNTDTQYF
- TRBJ2-1 - TRBV5-4 TGTGCCAGCAGCCAAGCTGGGCCGGGGAATGAGCAGTTCTTC CASSQAGPGNEQFF
- TRBJ2-5 few TRBV5-1 TGCGCCAGCAGCTTCGCTACAGGAAAAGAGACCCAGTACTTC CASSFATGKETQYF
TRBD2 TRBJ2-7 - TRBV20-1 TGCAGTGCCCCGGGAGGGGGCGAGCAGTACTTC CSAPGGGEQYF
TRBD2 TRBJ2-5 - TRBV7-2 TGTGCCAGCAGCTTAGGGACTAGCGGGTCACAAGAGACCCAGTACTTC CASSLGTSGSQETQYF
- TRBJ1-5 - TRBV20-1 TGCAGTGCTCGAACGTTGGAGCCCGATCAGCCCCAGCATTTT CSARTLEPDQPQHF
TRBD2 TRBJ2-2 few TRBV5-1 TGCGCCTGCGGACTAGCGGGAAACACCGGGGAGCTGTTTTTT CACGLAGNTGELFF
- TRBJ2-3 - TRBV20-1 TGCAGTGCTAGAGTGGCAGGGGCAGATACGCAGTATTTT CSARVAGADTQYF
- TRBJ2-1 - TRBV6-5 TGTGCCAGCAGTTACGGTAGCGTCAATGAGCAGTTCTTC CASSYGSVNEQFF
TRBD2 TRBJ2-5 few TRBV7-2 TGTGCCAGCAGCTCCGCCCGGACTAGCGGTCGGGAGACCCAGTACTTC CASSSARTSGRETQYF
- TRBJ2-1 - TRBV10-3 TGTACCATCAGTGAGTCGTCCCACAATGAGCAGTTCTTC CTISESSHNEQFF
- TRBJ1-2 once TRBV29-1 TGCAGCGTTTGGGAGCAGGCGATGAGCTATGGCTACACCTTC CSVWEQAMSYGYTF
- TRBJ1-2 - TRBV7-9 TGTGCCAGCATCTTAGGACCAAGGGGCTACACCTTC CASILGPRGYTF
TRBD2 TRBJ2-3 - TRBV7-3 TGTGCCAGCAACACCCAGGGCGCGGGAGGCACAGATACGCAGTATTTT CASNTQGAGGTDTQYF
- TRBJ2-5 - TRBV6-1 TGTGCCAGCATTGGGGGGCAAGAGACCCAGTACTTC CASIGGQETQYF
- TRBJ2-1 few TRBV29-1 TGCAGCGTCAGCGATACCTGGCGGTACAATGAGCAGTTCTTC CSVSDTWRYNEQFF
TRBD1 TRBJ1-2 - TRBV28 TGTGCCAGCAGTTTCTTCCCGGGACAGGGGGCCTATGGCTACACCTTC CASSFFPGQGAYGYTF
- TRBJ2-2 few TRBV7-8 TGTGCCAGCAGCCCTGTTGGACGGACTCTGAACACCGGGGAGCTGTTTTTT CASSPVGRTLNTGELFF
- TRBJ2-5 many TRBV20-1 TGCAGCGCCCGACCGGGCCAAGAGACCCAGTACTTC CSARPGQETQYF
- TRBJ2-1 - TRBV20-1 TGCAGTGCTAGAGATACTTTCGGGTCGGCTAGTCGTGCTTGGGAGCAGTTCTTC CSARDTFGSASRAWEQFF
TRBD2 TRBJ2-4 - TRBV20-1 TGCAGTGCTAGAGATCTGAGAGGGGAGGGGAACGTTCAGTACTTC CSARDLRGEGNVQYF
- TRBJ2-1 few TRBV20-1 TGCAGTGCTAGAGACAGGGGTTACAATGAGCAGTTCTTC CSARDRGYNEQFF
TRBD2 TRBJ2-1 - TRBV27 TGTGCCAGCAGTCCCACTGCTAGCGGGACAAGGGTTGAGCAGTTCTTC CASSPTASGTRVEQFF
TRBD2 TRBJ2-1 - TRBV6-6 TGTGCCAGCAGTACCGGGACTAGCTACAATGAGCAGTTCTTC CASSTGTSYNEQFF
TRBD1 TRBJ2-5 - TRBV5-8 TGTGCCAGCAGCCCAGGGACAGGAACCCAAGAGACCCAGTACTTC CASSPGTGTQETQYF
- TRBJ1-4 - TRBV9 TGTGCCAGCAGCGTAGGGGCTGCCGTCAATGAAAAACTGTTTTTT CASSVGAAVNEKLFF
- TRBJ2-7 - TRBV2 TGTGCCAGCAGTGAAGCGCCAAACAGGGTCCACGAGCAGTACTTC CASSEAPNRVHEQYF
- TRBJ2-7 few TRBV6-1 TGTGCCAGCAGATTAACAGGCTCAGAGCAGTACTTC CASRLTGSEQYF
- TRBJ2-3 - TRBV7-6 TGTGCCAGCAGCTATGGACAGTCCCCTAGCACAGATACGCAGTATTTT CASSYGQSPSTDTQYF
- TRBJ2-3 - TRBV3-1 TGTGCCAGCAGCTCGACTACCTCCCCAGATACGCAGTATTTT CASSSTTSPDTQYF
- TRBJ2-7 - TRBV4-2 TGTGCCAGCAGCCAAGGAACCCCCGCTAATACCTACGAGCAGTACTTC CASSQGTPANTYEQYF
- TRBJ2-7 - TRBV10-1 TGCGCCAGCAGTGAGCCCAATTTGGGGGTTTACGAGCAGTACTTC CASSEPNLGVYEQYF
- TRBJ2-7 - TRBV3-1 TGTGCCAGCAGCCCCTTCCGCTCCTACGAGCAGTACTTC CASSPFRSYEQYF
TRBD2 TRBJ2-7 once TRBV7-2 TGTGCCAGCAGCTTAACTAGCGGGGGGGACTACGAGCAGTACTTC CASSLTSGGDYEQYF
- TRBJ2-1 few TRBV4-1 TGCGCCAGCAGCCAAGATCCCCGGCAGGGGGGTAATGAGCAGTTCTTC CASSQDPRQGGNEQFF